The 4 T cell receptor beta chains listed next were all sequenced from one sample in a study of CD8 T cells in ankylosing spondylitis. General study results and limits: What seemed typical of ankylosing spondylitis blood was a TCR beta motif built from several highly homologous variants.

One entry per CDR3 protein results from TCRdb running MiXCR on the 5' RACE reads. Seen here are some 330,000 distinct CDR3 sequences, less than 10% observed once, and the top ten hold just over 14%. Antigens of these TCRs are unknown. The specimen was blood, either unsorted or a sorted T cell fraction (not recorded which). The receptors stem from a male donor with ankylosing spondylitis.

V gene TRBV28 combines with J gene TRBJ2-7, with D possibly being TRBD2 (6 bases). V shed 2 bases and J shed 3 bases, with 8 bases lying between them. Germline loops: CDR1 MDHEN, CDR2 SYDVKM. This CDR3 comprises 13 residues. CDR3 residues: CASSLPGLYEQYF. CDR3 bases: TGTGCCAGCAGTTTACCGGGACTCTACGAGCAGTACTTC.

This clonotype was seen a handful of times. The chain combines TRBV15 with TRBJ2-5; 8 bases match TRBD2. This CDR3 has 15 residues. V trimming: 0 bases; J trimming: 5 bases; junction bases outside the gene matches: 5. Germline V CDR1 and CDR2: LNHNV, YYDKDF (reference sequence). The CDR3 region is CATSREPGTSETQYF. CDR3 DNA: TGTGCCACCAGCAGAGAACCCGGGACTAGTGAGACCCAGTACTTC. The whole variable domain, remainder taken from reference TRBV15 and TRBJ2-5, is DAMVIQNPRYQVTQFGKPVTLSCSQTLNHNVMYWYQQKSSQAPKLLFHYYDKDFNNEADTPDNFQSRRPNTSFCFLDIRSPGLGDTAMYLCATSREPGTSETQYFGPGTRLLVL.

The chain has TRBV27 and TRBJ2-7, with no clear D. In germline, CDR1 is MNHEY, CDR2 SMNVEV (reference sequence). Trimming stripped 5 bases from V and 5 bases from J, with 13 bases between. The CDR3 is 13 residues long. The CDR3 here is CASSRKGRHEQYF. CDR3 nucleotides: TGTGCCAGCAGTCGAAAGGGTCGCCACGAGCAGTACTTC.

This clonotype was observed at least ten times. The rearrangement joins TRBV27 to TRBJ1-1; D remains ambiguous. The CDR3 contains 12 residues. Germline loops: CDR1 MNHEY, CDR2 SMNVEV (reference sequence). V was trimmed by 6 bases and J by 4 bases, leaving 9 bases between them. The CDR3 DNA reads as TGTGCCAGCAGCGGGCTGACCACTGAAGCTTTCTTT. Translated: CASSGLTTEAFF.